These T cell receptor beta chains were read from a single sample in a study of shared clonotypes between healthy human individuals. The repertoire was sequenced with immunoSEQ multiplex PCR; TCRdb's copy has only in-frame clones and lacks some. The sample records roughly 850,000 clones, approximately 96% being singletons. Sequencing input: naive CD8+ T cells sorted from blood. Every receptor here comes from a young man in good health. Each CDR3 is given with its conserved first and last residue. Each record gives: D gene, clone size, V gene, J gene, CDR3 DNA, CDR3 protein. The D gene is left open where the match is weak. A clone size is listed for some rows: how often the clone was seen (once, few, many), or a class if it is expanded.

>TRBD1|-|TRBV7-9|TRBJ2-7
TGTGCCAGCAGAGCAGGGACAGGTTTTTTCTACGAGCAGTACTTC
CASRAGTGFFYEQYF
>-|once|TRBV13|TRBJ2-7
TGTGCCAGCAGCTTCGGGTTCTACGAGCAGTACTTC
CASSFGFYEQYF
>-|-|TRBV11-2|TRBJ2-5
TGTGCCAGCAGTCCGTTCCCCCCCGGGACACCAAGCCGGGAGACCCAGTACTTC
CASSPFPPGTPSRETQYF
>TRBD1|-|TRBV5-4|TRBJ2-7
TGTGCCAGCAGCGGGTCAGGACAGGCCGCCTACGAGCAGTACTTC
CASSGSGQAAYEQYF
>-|-|TRBV14|TRBJ2-2
TGTGCCAGCAGTTCGGCGGGGGAGCTGTTTTTT
CASSSAGELFF
>TRBD2|-|TRBV27|TRBJ2-1
TGTGCCAGCAGAAGCGGGAGTTACCATGAGCAGTTCTTC
CASRSGSYHEQFF
>TRBD1|-|TRBV5-1|TRBJ2-7
TGCGCCAGCAGCGACCTTATGACAGGGTTTGACGAGCAGTACTTC
CASSDLMTGFDEQYF
>TRBD1|-|TRBV23-1|TRBJ2-5
TGCGCCTCAGGGACAGGGGAAGAGACCCAGTACTTC
CASGTGEETQYF
>-|-|TRBV6-6|TRBJ2-1
TGTGCCAGCAGTTACAAGTTAGAGTTGCACAATGAGCAGTTCTTC
CASSYKLELHNEQFF
>-|-|TRBV18|TRBJ2-1
TGTGCCAGCTCACCAGGGAGGAACTCCTACAATGAGCAGTTCTTC
CASSPGRNSYNEQFF
>-|-|TRBV9|TRBJ2-1
TGTGCCAGCAGCGCATTCCTGGCTGCCTACAATGAGCAGTTCTTC
CASSAFLAAYNEQFF
>-|-|TRBV9|TRBJ2-6
TGTGCCAGCAGCCCTATTGTCTCTGGGGCCAACGTCCTGACTTTC
CASSPIVSGANVLTF
>TRBD2|-|TRBV4-1|TRBJ2-7
TGCGCCAGCAGCCAAAAGGGGAGGGGCGGGAGCTACGAGCAGTACTTC
CASSQKGRGGSYEQYF
>-|-|TRBV27|TRBJ1-2
TGTGCCAGCAGTTTAGGGGCCCTGGGCAGTCCCTATGGCTACACCTTC
CASSLGALGSPYGYTF
>TRBD2|-|TRBV7-2|TRBJ2-5
TGTGCCAGCAGCTTATGGTCTCTAGCGGGATCTCGGGAGACCCAGTACTTC
CASSLWSLAGSRETQYF
>-|-|TRBV15|TRBJ2-7
TGTGCCACCAGCATCGGGCAGATCTACGAGCAGTACTTC
CATSIGQIYEQYF
>TRBD2|-|TRBV7-8|TRBJ2-1
TGTGCCAGCAGCTTAGGAGGGAGGGTGGGAAATGAGCAGTTCTTC
CASSLGGRVGNEQFF
>TRBD2|-|TRBV6-5|TRBJ2-7
TGTGCCAGCAGTTACACGGCTGGGAGGGACGAGCAGTACTTC
CASSYTAGRDEQYF
>-|-|TRBV11-2|TRBJ2-3
TGTGCCAGCAGCTTAGATCTAGTAGGGGGGAGCACAGATACGCAGTATTTT
CASSLDLVGGSTDTQYF
>TRBD2|-|TRBV29-1|TRBJ2-1
TGCAGCGTTTTCTCTAGCGGAGACGACATTGAGCAGTTCTTC
CSVFSSGDDIEQFF
>-|-|TRBV6-1|TRBJ2-7
TGTGCCAGCCGCGGAGGCCTCTACGGGCAGTACTTC
CASRGGLYGQYF
>-|-|TRBV9|TRBJ2-7
TGTGCCAGCAGCGCGTTCGTGCAGTTTAGCGAGCAGTACTTC
CASSAFVQFSEQYF
>-|-|TRBV27|TRBJ1-1
TGTGCCAGCAGTTTAAGAAGGGGGATGAACACTGAAGCTTTCTTT
CASSLRRGMNTEAFF
>TRBD2|-|TRBV6-5|TRBJ2-7
TGTGCCAGCAGTTACTCCGAGGGACTAGTCAATTACGAGCAGTACTTC
CASSYSEGLVNYEQYF
>TRBD2|-|TRBV6-5|TRBJ2-7
TGTGCCAGCAGTCGACTAGCTGGGGAGCAGTACTTC
CASSRLAGEQYF
>-|-|TRBV5-4|TRBJ2-1
TGTGCCAGCAGCTTGTTTAATGGGAATGAGCAGTTCTTC
CASSLFNGNEQFF
>-|-|TRBV7-9|TRBJ1-2
TGTGCCAGCATGATCGCGGCCAGTTATGGCTACACCTTC
CASMIAASYGYTF
>-|-|TRBV27|TRBJ2-1
TGTGCCAGCAGTCACCGGGACTGGGGGTTGGTAAATGAGCAGTTCTTC
CASSHRDWGLVNEQFF
>-|-|TRBV16|TRBJ2-7
TGTGCCAGCAGCCTGGACTCCGAGGGGCAGTACTTC
CASSLDSEGQYF
>-|-|TRBV5-4|TRBJ2-7
TGTGCCAGCAACCTCGGTCACGAGCAGTACTTC
CASNLGHEQYF
>TRBD1|-|TRBV30|TRBJ2-5
TGTGCCTGGACCCCGGGACAGGGGCAAGAGACCCAGTACTTC
CAWTPGQGQETQYF
>TRBD2|-|TRBV29-1|TRBJ2-1
TGCAGCGTTTACCTTATTACCGGGACTAGCGGGAGGTTCAATGAGCAGTTCTTC
CSVYLITGTSGRFNEQFF
>TRBD1|-|TRBV27|TRBJ2-1
TGTGCCAGTAGGGGACAGGGGAACAATGAGCAGTTCTTC
CASRGQGNNEQFF
>TRBD2|-|TRBV27|TRBJ2-7
TGTGCCAGCAGCCTGACTAGCGGGGGTTACGAGCAGTACTTC
CASSLTSGGYEQYF
>-|-|TRBV6-4|TRBJ2-3
TGTGCCAGCAGTGGATCTAGACAGGAGTACACAGATACGCAGTATTTT
CASSGSRQEYTDTQYF
>TRBD1|-|TRBV19|TRBJ1-1
TGTGCCACCGCAGGGGGCCGAAACACTGAAGCTTTCTTT
CATAGGRNTEAFF
>TRBD2|-|TRBV19|TRBJ2-7
TGTGCCAGTAGTATTGCTAGCGGCGAAATCTACGAGCAGTACTTC
CASSIASGEIYEQYF
>-|-|TRBV27|TRBJ1-1
TGTGCCAGCAGTTTCGGAACGACTTTCACTGAAGCTTTCTTT
CASSFGTTFTEAFF
>TRBD1|-|TRBV7-9|TRBJ2-1
TGTGCCAGCACGACAGGGGAATACAATGAGCAGTTCTTC
CASTTGEYNEQFF
>-|-|TRBV15|TRBJ2-1
TGTGCCACCAGCAGAGAGACTACCGCGGGGAATGAGCAGTTCTTC
CATSRETTAGNEQFF
>-|-|TRBV28|TRBJ1-1
TGTGCCAGCAGTTTGATACTTTCCCAGTCGAACACTGAAGCTTTCTTT
CASSLILSQSNTEAFF
>TRBD2|-|TRBV5-3|TRBJ2-7
TGTGCCAGAAGCCGGATAGGGGGGACTAGCGGAACCCCGGGGGGCGAGCAGTACTTC
CARSRIGGTSGTPGGEQYF
>-|once|TRBV27|TRBJ1-5
TGTGCCAGCACTGGGGGGCTTGGGCAGCCCCAGCATTTT
CASTGGLGQPQHF
>TRBD2|-|TRBV6-6|TRBJ2-7
TGTGCCAGCAGTTCCAGCGGGGGCCTCACCTACGAGCAGTACTTC
CASSSSGGLTYEQYF
>-|-|TRBV5-4|TRBJ1-2
TGTGCCAGCAGCTTGGCTGGTACTAACTATGGCTACACCTTC
CASSLAGTNYGYTF
>-|-|TRBV9|TRBJ2-7
TGTGCCAGCAGCGAAAGAGGGCTTTCCTACGAGCAGTACTTC
CASSERGLSYEQYF
>-|-|TRBV18|TRBJ1-2
TGTGCCAGCTCACCGGAGGAGGGGTTGATGCGCGGGTATGGCTACACCTTC
CASSPEEGLMRGYGYTF
>TRBD2|once|TRBV10-1|TRBJ2-3
TGCGCCAGCAGTGAGTCGAGCGGGAGGGGCACAGATACGCAGTATTTT
CASSESSGRGTDTQYF
>-|-|TRBV28|TRBJ2-5
TGTGCCAGCAGTTTCGCCCGGGACGCCGAAGAGACCCAGTACTTC
CASSFARDAEETQYF
>TRBD2|-|TRBV28|TRBJ2-1
TGTGCCAGCAGCAATATCGGACTAGCGATTTACAATGAGCAGTTCTTC
CASSNIGLAIYNEQFF
>TRBD1|-|TRBV7-9|TRBJ2-3
TGTGCCAGCAGCTTAGTTTTGGACAGGGGAGACACAGATACGCAGTATTTT
CASSLVLDRGDTDTQYF
>TRBD1|once|TRBV25-1|TRBJ2-7
TGTGCCAGCAGTGTCCTGACAGGGGACGAGCAGTACTTC
CASSVLTGDEQYF
>-|-|TRBV6-1|TRBJ1-5
TGTGCCATCCCCGGGACTGAAAACCAGCCCCAGCATTTT
CAIPGTENQPQHF
>-|-|TRBV4-1|TRBJ2-7
TGCGCCAGCAGCCAAGAAACGGGCTACGAGCAGTACTTC
CASSQETGYEQYF
>-|-|TRBV27|TRBJ2-1
TGTGCCAGCAGTTTATTAGGAGACTACAATGAGCAGTTCTTC
CASSLLGDYNEQFF